This paragraph reports one T cell receptor (beta chain). This sample is part of a study of blood T cell repertoires in COVID-19. Profiled with immunoSEQ multiplex PCR; TCRdb holds only in-frame clones, not every one. The sample yields 250,000 to 300,000 clones, about 89% seen once. This receptor was obtained from a woman aged 40 to 55 who had recovered from COVID-19. Specimen: PBMCs or T cells enriched from blood (not recorded which).

CDR3 nucleotides: TGTGCCTGGCGGCCGGGACTAGCGAACTACGAGCAGTACTTC. Protein: CAWRPGLANYEQYF. This chain joins TRBV30 and TRBJ2-7; 10 bases agree with TRBD2. There are 14 residues in the CDR3. Germline V gene data show CDR1 as GTSNPN and CDR2 as SVGIG (reference sequence). Trimming removed 5 bases from V and 3 bases from J; junction bases left unmatched: 7.